This T cell receptor (beta chain) was documented in a study of human T cells and chemical hapten exposure. The wider study: Doses of diphenylcyclopropenone went to the patients' scalps weekly throughout the roughly 22-week study. The study traced per-sample TCR yield variation mainly to small differences in pooled library volumes.

This clonotype was found many times. This CDR3 has 17 amino acids. Germline-derived CDR1 and CDR2 are LGHDT and YNNKEL (reference sequence). Deletions cut 1 base from V and 4 bases from J, with 18 bases between. Unique molecular identifiers were linked by the library to individual cDNA molecules. TCRdb reprocessed the RACE reads with MiXCR, giving one entry per CDR3 protein. The repertoire holds some 400,000 distinct CDR3 sequences, with approximately 5% as singletons. Time point: patch test 1, 2 weeks after DPC sensitization. Stated treatment: therapeutic diphenylcyclopropenone sensitization with weekly scalp DPC.

The sequenced sample was whole blood, obtained in connection with sensitization to the hapten diphenylcyclopropenone (DPC). The source of this sequence is a woman aged 45-65 years with alopecia areata. Some clones in this sample may be carry-over from other donors' samples. The chain recombines TRBV3-1 with TRBJ2-3; TRBD2 might be the D (6 bases). CDR3 amino acids: CASSQVKVTGRADTQYF. The DNA of the CDR3 is TGTGCCAGCAGCCAAGTAAAAGTGACCGGGAGAGCAGATACGCAGTATTTT.